The following is a T cell receptor (beta chain) sequence with its context. Antigen specificity is unknown. Amplification of TCR alpha and beta CDR3 regions from RNA used iRepertoire nested multiplex PCR. For one-step reverse transcription and amplification, about 90-400 ng of tissue mRNA or PBMC total RNA was used. In TCRdb, the multiplex PCR reads were re-called with MiXCR into one record per CDR3 protein. The table records 150,000 to 200,000 distinct CDR3 sequences, over 30% of them present only once. The data are from a study of glioma-infiltrating T cells. Findings and caveats of the study: Gliomas, especially low-grade, showed above-expected tissue-blood divergence; non-neoplastic patients showed below. Only very few CDR3 sequences appeared in both tissue and blood.

This TCR came from a human donor with low-grade glioma or glioblastoma, undergoing nonglioma brain surgery, or in good health (not recorded which). Sequencing was done on a sample of glioma tissue, nonneoplastic brain tissue, or PBMCs (not recorded which).

This CDR3 is CASSQESSGYQSDEQYF. CDR3 coding DNA: TGTGCCAGCAGCCAAGAAAGTAGCGGGTATCAGTCTGACGAGCAGTACTTC. The chain has TRBV3-1 and TRBJ2-7, with TRBD2 matching 7 bases. Looked up from germline, CDR1 is LGHDT and CDR2 is YNNKEL (reference sequence). V lost 0 bases to trimming and J lost 5 bases; unmatched junction nucleotides: 13. The CDR3 extends over 17 amino acids.